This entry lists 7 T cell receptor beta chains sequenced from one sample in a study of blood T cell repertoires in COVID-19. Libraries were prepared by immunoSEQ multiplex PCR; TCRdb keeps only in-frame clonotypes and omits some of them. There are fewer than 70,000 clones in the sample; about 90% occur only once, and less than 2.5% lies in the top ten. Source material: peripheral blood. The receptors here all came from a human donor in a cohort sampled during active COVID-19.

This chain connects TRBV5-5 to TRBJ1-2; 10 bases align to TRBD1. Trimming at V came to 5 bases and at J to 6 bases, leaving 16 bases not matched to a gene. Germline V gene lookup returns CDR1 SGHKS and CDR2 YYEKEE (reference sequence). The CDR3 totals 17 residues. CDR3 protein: CASRRGTLGQGTDGYTF. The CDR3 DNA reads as TGTGCCAGCAGGCGTGGTACGTTGGGACAGGGGACGGATGGCTACACCTTC.

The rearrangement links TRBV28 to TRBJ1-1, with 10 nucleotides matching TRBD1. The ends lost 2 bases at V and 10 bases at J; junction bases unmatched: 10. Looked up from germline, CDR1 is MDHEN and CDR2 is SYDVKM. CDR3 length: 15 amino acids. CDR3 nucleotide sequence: TGTGCCAGCAGTTTAAGTTGGGACAGGGGAGCGGGAGCTTTCTTT. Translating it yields CASSLSWDRGAGAFF. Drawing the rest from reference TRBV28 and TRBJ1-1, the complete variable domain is DVKVTQSSRYLVKRTGEKVFLECVQDMDHENMFWYRQDPGLGLRLIYFSYDVKMKEKGDIPEGYSVSREKKERFSLILESASTNQTSMYLCASSLSWDRGAGAFFGQGTRLTVV.

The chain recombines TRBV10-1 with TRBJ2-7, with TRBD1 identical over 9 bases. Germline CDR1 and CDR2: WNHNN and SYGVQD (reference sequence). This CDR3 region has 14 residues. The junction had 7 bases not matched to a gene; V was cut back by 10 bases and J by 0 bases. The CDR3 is CATKSGQGSYEQYF. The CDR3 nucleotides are TGCGCCACCAAATCGGGACAGGGCTCCTACGAGCAGTACTTC.

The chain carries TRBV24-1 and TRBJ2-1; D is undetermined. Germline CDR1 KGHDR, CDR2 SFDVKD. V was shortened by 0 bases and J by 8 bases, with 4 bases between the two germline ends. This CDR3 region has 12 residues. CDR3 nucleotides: TGTGCCACCAGTGATTTGGGAGATGAGCAGTTCTTC. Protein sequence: CATSDLGDEQFF.

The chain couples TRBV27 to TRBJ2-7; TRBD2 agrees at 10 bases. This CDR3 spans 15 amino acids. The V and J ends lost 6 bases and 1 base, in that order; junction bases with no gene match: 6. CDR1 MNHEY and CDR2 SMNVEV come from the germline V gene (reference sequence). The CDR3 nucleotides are TGTGCCAGCAGCCTCGGGACTAGCGAGTCCTACGAGCAGTACTTC. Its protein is CASSLGTSESYEQYF.

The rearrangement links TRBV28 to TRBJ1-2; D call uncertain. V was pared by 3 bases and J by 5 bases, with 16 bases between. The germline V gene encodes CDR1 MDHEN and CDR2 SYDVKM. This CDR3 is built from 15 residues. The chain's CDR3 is CASSFLRVSSYGYTF. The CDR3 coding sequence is TGTGCCAGCAGTTTCCTCCGGGTCTCAAGTTATGGCTACACCTTC.

CDR3 protein: CASRRQNSPLHF. CDR3 coding DNA: TGTGCCAGTAGAAGACAGAATTCACCCCTCCACTTT. J is TRBJ1-6 and V is TRBV19; D possibly corresponds to TRBD1 (5 bases). V was pared by 6 bases and J by 7 bases, with 7 bases between. Germline CDR1 LNHDA, CDR2 SQIVND (reference sequence). This CDR3 comprises 12 residues. Looking up the rest from reference TRBV19 and TRBJ1-6 gives the full variable domain: DGGITQSPKYLFRKEGQNVTLSCEQNLNHDAMYWYRQDPGQGLRLIYYSQIVNDFQKGDIAEGYSVSREKKESFPLTVTSAQKNPTAFYLCASRRQNSPLHFGNGTRLTVT.